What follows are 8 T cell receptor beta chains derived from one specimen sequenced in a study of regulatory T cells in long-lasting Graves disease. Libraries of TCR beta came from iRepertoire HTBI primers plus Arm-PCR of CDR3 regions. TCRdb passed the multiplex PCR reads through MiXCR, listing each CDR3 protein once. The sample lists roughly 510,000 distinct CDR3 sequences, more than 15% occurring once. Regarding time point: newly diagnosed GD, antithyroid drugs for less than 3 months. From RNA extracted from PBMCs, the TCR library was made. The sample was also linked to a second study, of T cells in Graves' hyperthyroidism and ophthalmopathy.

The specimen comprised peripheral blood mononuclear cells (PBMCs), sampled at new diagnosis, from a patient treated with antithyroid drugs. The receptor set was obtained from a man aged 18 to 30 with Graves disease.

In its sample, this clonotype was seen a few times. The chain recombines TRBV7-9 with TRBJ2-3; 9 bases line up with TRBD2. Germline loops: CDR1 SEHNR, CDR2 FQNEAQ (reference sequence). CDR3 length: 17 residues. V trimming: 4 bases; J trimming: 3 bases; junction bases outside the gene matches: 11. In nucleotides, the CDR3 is TGTGCCAGCAGCTCTGGGGTTGTAGCGGGAGCGACAGATACGCAGTATTTT. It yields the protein CASSSGVVAGATDTQYF.

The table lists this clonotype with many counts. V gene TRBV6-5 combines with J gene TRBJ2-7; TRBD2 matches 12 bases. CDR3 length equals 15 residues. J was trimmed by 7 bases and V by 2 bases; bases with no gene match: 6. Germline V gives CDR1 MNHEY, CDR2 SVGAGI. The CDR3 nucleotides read TGTGCCAGCAGTTACAGACTAGCGGGAGAGGGAGAGCAGTACTTC. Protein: CASSYRLAGEGEQYF.

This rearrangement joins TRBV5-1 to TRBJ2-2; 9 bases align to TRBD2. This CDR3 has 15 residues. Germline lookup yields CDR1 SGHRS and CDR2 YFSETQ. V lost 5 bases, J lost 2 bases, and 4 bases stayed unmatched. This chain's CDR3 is CASRKTSGNTGELFF. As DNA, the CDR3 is TGCGCCAGCAGAAAGACTAGCGGAAACACCGGGGAGCTGTTTTTT.

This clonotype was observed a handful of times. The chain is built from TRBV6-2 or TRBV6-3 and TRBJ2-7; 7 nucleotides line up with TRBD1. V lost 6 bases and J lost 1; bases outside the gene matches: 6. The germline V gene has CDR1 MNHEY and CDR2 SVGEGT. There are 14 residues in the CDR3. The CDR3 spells CASSRDRKSYEQYF. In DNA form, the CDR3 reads TGTGCCAGCAGCCGGGACAGAAAGTCCTACGAGCAGTACTTC.

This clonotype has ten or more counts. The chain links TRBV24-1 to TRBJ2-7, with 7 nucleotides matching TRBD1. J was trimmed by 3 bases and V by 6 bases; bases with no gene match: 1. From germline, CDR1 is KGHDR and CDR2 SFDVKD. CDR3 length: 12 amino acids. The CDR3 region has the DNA TGTGCCACCAGTCGGGACAGCTACGAGCAGTACTTC. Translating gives CATSRDSYEQYF.

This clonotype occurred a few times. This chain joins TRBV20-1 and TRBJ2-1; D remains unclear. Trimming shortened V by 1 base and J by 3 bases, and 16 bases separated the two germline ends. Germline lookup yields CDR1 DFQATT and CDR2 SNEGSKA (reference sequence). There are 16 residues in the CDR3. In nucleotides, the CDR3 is TGCAGTGCTAGAGGGTACGAGGCGAGAGACTACAATGAGCAGTTCTTC. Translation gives CSARGYEARDYNEQFF.

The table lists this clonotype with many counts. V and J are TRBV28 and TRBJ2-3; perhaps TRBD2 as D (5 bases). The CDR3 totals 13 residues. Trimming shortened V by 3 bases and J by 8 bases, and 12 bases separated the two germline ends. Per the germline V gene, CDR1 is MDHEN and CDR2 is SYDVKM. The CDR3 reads CASSFHSVPTQYF. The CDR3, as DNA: TGTGCCAGCAGTTTCCATAGCGTCCCTACGCAGTATTTT.

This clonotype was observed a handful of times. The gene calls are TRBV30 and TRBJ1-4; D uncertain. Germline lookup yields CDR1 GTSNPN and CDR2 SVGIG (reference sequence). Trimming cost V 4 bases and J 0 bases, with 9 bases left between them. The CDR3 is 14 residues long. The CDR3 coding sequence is TGTGCCTGGACCCCCCCCGCAACTAATGAAAAACTGTTTTTT. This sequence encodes CAWTPPATNEKLFF.